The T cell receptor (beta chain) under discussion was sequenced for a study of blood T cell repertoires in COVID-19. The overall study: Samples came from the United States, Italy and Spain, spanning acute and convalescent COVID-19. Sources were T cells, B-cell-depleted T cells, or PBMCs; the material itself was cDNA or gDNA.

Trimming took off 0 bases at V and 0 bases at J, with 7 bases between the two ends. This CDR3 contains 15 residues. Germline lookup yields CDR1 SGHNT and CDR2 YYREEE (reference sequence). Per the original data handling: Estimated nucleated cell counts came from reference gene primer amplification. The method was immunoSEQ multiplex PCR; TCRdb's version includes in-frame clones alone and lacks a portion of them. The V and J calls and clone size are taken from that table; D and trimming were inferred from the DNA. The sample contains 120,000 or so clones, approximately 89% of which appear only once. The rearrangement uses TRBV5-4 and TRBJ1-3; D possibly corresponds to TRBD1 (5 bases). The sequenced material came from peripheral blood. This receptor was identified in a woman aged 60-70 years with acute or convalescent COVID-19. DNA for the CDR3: TGTGCCAGCAGCTTGGCTGACAGCTCTGGAAACACCATATATTTT. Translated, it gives CASSLADSSGNTIYF.